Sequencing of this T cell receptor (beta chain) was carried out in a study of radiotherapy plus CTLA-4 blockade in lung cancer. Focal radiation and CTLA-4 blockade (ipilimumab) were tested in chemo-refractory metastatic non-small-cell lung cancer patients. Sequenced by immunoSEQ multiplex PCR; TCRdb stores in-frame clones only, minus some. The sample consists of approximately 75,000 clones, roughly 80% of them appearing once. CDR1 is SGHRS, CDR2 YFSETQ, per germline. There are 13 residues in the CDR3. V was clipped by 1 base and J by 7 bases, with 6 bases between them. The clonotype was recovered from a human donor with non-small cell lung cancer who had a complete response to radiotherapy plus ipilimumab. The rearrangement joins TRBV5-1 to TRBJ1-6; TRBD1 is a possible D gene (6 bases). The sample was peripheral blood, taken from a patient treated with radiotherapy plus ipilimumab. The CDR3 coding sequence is TGCGCCAGCAGCTTGAGGGGGAATTCACCCCTCCACTTT. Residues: CASSLRGNSPLHF.